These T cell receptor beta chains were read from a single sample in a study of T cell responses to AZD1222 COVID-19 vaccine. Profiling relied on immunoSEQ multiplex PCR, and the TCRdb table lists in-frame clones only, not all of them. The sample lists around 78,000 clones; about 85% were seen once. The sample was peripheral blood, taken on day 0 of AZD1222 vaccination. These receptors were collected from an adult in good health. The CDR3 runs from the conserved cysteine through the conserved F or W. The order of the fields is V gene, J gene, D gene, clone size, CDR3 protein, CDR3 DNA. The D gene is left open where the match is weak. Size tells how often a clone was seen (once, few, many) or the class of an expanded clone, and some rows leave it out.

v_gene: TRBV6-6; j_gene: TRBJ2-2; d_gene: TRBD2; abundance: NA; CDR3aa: CASSPGLAGSMGTGELFF; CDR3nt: TGTGCCAGCAGTCCGGGACTAGCGGGTTCCATGGGCACCGGGGAGCTGTTTTTT
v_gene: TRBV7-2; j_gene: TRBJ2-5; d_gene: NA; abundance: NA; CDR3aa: CASSVVTREETQYF; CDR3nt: TGTGCCAGCAGCGTTGTTACTAGGGAAGAGACCCAGTACTTC
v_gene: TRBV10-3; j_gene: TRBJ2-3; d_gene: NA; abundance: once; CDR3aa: CAISVGGADTQYF; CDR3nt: TGTGCCATCAGTGTGGGTGGGGCAGATACGCAGTATTTT
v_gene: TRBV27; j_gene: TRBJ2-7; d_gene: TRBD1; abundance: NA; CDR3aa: CASSPRDRALSYEQYF; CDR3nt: TGTGCCAGCAGTCCCCGGGACAGGGCCCTTTCCTACGAGCAGTACTTC
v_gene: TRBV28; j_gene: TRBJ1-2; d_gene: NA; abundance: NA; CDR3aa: CASTHHYGYTF; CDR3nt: TGTGCCAGCACCCATCACTATGGCTACACCTTC
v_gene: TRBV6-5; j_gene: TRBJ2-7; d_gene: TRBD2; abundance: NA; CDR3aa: CASSYTGGLPREQYF; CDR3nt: TGTGCCAGCAGTTACACGGGAGGCCTCCCTCGGGAGCAGTACTTC
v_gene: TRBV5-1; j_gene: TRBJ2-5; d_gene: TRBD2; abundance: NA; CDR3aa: CASSLSGGQETQYF; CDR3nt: TGCGCCAGCAGCTTGTCGGGGGGACAAGAGACCCAGTACTTC
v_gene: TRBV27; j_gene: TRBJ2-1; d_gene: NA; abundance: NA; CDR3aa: CATTRGSSYNEQFF; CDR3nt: TGTGCCACCACACGGGGGAGCTCCTACAATGAGCAGTTCTTC
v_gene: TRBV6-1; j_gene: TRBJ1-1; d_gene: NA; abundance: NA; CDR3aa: CASSDRGLMNTEAFF; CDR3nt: TGTGCCAGCAGTGACAGGGGCCTCATGAACACTGAAGCTTTCTTT
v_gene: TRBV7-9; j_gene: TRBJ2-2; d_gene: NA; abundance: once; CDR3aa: CASSLKVPRTGELFF; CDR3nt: TGTGCCAGCAGCTTAAAAGTCCCCCGGACCGGGGAGCTGTTTTTT
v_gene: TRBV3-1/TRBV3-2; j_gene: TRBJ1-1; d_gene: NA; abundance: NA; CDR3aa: CASSHGTEAFF; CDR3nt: TGTGCCAGCAGCCATGGCACTGAAGCTTTCTTT
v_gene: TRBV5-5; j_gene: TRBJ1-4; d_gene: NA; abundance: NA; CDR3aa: CASSLQLLPPNEKLFF; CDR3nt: TGTGCCAGCAGCCTACAGCTCCTACCACCTAATGAAAAACTGTTTTTT
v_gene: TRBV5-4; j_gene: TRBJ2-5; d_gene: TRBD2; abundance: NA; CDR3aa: CASSLGAGGLRETQYF; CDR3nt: TGTGCCAGCAGCTTGGGTGCGGGAGGGCTCAGGGAGACCCAGTACTTC
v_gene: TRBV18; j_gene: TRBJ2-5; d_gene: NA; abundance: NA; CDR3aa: CASSPPSLASETQYF; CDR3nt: TGTGCCAGCTCACCACCGTCCCTAGCGTCAGAGACCCAGTACTTC
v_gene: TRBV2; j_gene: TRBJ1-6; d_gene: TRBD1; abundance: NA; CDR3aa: CAGGRQGDSPLHF; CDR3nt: TGTGCCGGAGGAAGACAGGGGGATTCACCCCTCCACTTT
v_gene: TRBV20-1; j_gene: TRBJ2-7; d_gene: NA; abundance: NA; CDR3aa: CSASGGSSYEQYF; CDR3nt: TGCAGTGCTAGTGGGGGCTCCTCCTACGAGCAGTACTTC
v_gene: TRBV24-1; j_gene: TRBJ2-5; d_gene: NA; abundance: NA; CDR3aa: CATSDFHETQYF; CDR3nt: TGTGCCACCAGTGATTTTCACGAGACCCAGTACTTC
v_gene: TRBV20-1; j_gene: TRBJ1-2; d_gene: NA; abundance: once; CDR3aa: CSTAGLYGYTF; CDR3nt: TGCAGTACTGCGGGGCTTTATGGCTACACCTTC
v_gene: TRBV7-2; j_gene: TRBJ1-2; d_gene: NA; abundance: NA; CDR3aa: CASSLVLEGGYTF; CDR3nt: TGTGCCAGCAGCTTAGTACTTGAGGGAGGCTACACCTTC
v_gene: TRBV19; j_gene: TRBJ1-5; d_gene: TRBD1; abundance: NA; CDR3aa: CASSTLFSWDRGANQPQHF; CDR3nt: TGTGCCAGTAGTACCCTTTTTTCCTGGGACAGGGGTGCCAATCAGCCCCAGCATTTT
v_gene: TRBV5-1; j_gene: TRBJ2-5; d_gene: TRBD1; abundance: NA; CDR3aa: CASSLAQGAPETQYF; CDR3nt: TGCGCCAGCAGCTTGGCCCAGGGGGCGCCTGAGACCCAGTACTTC
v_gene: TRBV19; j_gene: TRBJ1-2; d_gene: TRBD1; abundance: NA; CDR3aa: CASSIFVLHGQGAENYGYTF; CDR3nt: TGTGCCAGTAGTATTTTCGTTCTTCATGGACAGGGGGCAGAGAACTATGGCTACACCTTC
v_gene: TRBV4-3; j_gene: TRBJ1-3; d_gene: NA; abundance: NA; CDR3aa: CASSQDLGLGNTIYF; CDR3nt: TGCGCCAGCAGCCAAGATTTGGGGCTTGGAAACACCATATATTTT
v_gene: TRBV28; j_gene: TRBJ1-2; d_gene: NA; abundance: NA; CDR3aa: CASSQGGYTF; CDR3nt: TGTGCCAGCAGCCAGGGAGGCTACACCTTC
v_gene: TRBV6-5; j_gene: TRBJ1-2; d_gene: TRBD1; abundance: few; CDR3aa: CASSYEGAYGYTF; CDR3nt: TGTGCCAGCAGTTACGAGGGGGCCTATGGCTACACCTTC
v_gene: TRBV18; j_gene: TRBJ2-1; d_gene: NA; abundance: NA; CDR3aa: CASTGDSSSYNEQFF; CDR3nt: TGTGCCAGCACGGGGGACAGCTCATCCTACAATGAGCAGTTCTTC
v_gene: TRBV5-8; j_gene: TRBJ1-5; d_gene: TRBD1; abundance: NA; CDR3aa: CASSFPTGGGSNQPQHF; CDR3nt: TGTGCCAGCAGCTTCCCGACAGGGGGCGGGAGCAATCAGCCCCAGCATTTT
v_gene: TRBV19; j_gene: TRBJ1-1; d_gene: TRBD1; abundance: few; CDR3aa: CASRIPGQGQKAFF; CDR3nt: TGTGCCAGTAGGATACCAGGACAGGGCCAAAAAGCTTTCTTT
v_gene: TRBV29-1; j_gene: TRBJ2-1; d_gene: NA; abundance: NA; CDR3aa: CSVASGTNEQFF; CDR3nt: TGCAGCGTTGCTTCGGGAACGAATGAGCAGTTCTTC
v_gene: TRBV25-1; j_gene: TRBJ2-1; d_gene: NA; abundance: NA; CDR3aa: CASSYQYNEQFF; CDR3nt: TGTGCCAGCAGTTATCAGTACAATGAGCAGTTCTTC
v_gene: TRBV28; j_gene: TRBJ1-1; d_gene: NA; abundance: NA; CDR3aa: CASSLGTWVTEAFF; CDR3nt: TGTGCCAGCAGTTTAGGTACTTGGGTCACTGAAGCTTTCTTT
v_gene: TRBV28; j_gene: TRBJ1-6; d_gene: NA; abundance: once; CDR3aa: CASSLGGTPTLGNSPLHF; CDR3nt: TGTGCCAGCAGTTTAGGAGGGACACCCACACTCGGGAATTCACCCCTCCACTTT
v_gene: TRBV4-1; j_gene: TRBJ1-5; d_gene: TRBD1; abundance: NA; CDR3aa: CASSQDMTGYQPQHF; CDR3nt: TGCGCCAGCAGCCAAGATATGACAGGGTATCAGCCCCAGCATTTT
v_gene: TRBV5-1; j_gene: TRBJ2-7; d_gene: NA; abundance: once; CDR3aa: CASSPGQIYEQYF; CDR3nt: TGCGCCAGCAGCCCCGGACAGATCTACGAGCAGTACTTC
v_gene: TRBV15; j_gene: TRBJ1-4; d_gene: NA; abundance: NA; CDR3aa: CATSRVRVGEKLFF; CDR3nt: TGTGCCACCAGCAGAGTACGGGTGGGGGAAAAACTGTTTTTT
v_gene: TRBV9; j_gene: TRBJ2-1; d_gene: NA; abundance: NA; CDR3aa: CASSTLGPYNEQFF; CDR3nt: TGTGCCAGCAGCACTCTAGGTCCCTACAATGAGCAGTTCTTC
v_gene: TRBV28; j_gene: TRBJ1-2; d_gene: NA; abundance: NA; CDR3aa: CASRTPGGDYGYTF; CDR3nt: TGTGCCAGCAGAACACCGGGGGGAGACTATGGCTACACCTTC
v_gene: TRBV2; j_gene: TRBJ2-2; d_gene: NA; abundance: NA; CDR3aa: CAGAVGANTGELFF; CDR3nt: TGTGCCGGGGCGGTGGGAGCCAACACCGGGGAGCTGTTTTTT
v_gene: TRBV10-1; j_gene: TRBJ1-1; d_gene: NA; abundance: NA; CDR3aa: CASSARKNTEAFF; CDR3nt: TGCGCCAGCAGCGCTCGGAAGAACACTGAAGCTTTCTTT
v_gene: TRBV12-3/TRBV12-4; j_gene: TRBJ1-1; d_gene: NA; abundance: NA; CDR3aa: CASSLPRTEAFF; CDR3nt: TGTGCCAGCAGCCTTCCTCGCACTGAAGCTTTCTTT
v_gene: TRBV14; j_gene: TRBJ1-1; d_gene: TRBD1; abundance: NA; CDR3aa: CASRRQGALGTEAFF; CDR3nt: TGTGCCAGCAGGAGACAGGGGGCGTTGGGTACTGAAGCTTTCTTT
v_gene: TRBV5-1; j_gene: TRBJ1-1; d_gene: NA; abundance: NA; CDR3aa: CASSLEAETEAFF; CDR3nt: TGCGCCAGCAGCTTGGAGGCCGAAACTGAAGCTTTCTTT
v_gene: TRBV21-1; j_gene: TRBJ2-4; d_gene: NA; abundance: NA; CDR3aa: CARPGQGQGKNIQYF; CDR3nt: TGTGCCAGGCCGGGACAGGGACAGGGCAAAAACATTCAGTACTTC